The next 23 T cell receptor beta chains were all read from a single sample in a study of OX40 agonist ivuxolimab in advanced cancers. Clones were read by immunoSEQ multiplex PCR, and TCRdb kept only the in-frame ones, dropping some. This sample has approximately 81,000 clones, with approximately 90% found just once. Sample: CD4+ or CD8+ T cells sorted from blood, taken in a trial of the OX40 agonist ivuxolimab. The receptors here all came from an adult with an advanced solid tumor such as melanoma, head and neck, liver or kidney cancer.

J is TRBJ2-5 and V is TRBV18, with D possibly being TRBD1 or TRBD2 (6 bases each). The CDR3 has 16 amino acids. Germline V gene sequence: CDR1 KGHSH, CDR2 LQKENI. V lost 3 bases, J lost 2 bases, and 16 bases lay in between. CDR3 region: CASSPRGGPGQETQYF. In nucleotides, the CDR3 is TGTGCCAGCTCACCGCGAGGGGGGCCGGGGCAAGAGACCCAGTACTTC.

The chain joins TRBV7-9 to TRBJ1-5; 10 bases fit TRBD1. The CDR3 sequence is 16 residues long. Germline CDR1 and CDR2: SEHNR and FQNEAQ (reference sequence). Trimming cost V 1 base and J 3 bases; bases outside gene matches: 3. The CDR3 spells CASSLGTGGLNQPQHF. CDR3 bases: TGTGCCAGCAGCTTAGGGACAGGGGGTCTCAATCAGCCCCAGCATTTT.

The V call is TRBV6-6, the J call TRBJ2-1; D gene ambiguous. V was pared by 0 bases and J by 6 bases, with 9 bases between. The CDR3 is 14 amino acids. Germline V gene sequence: CDR1 MNHNY, CDR2 SVGAGI (reference sequence). CDR3 protein: CASSYSRITNEQFF. In DNA, the CDR3 is TGTGCCAGCAGTTACTCGAGGATCACCAATGAGCAGTTCTTC.

V gene TRBV19 combines with J gene TRBJ2-5; D assignment may be TRBD1 or TRBD2 (6 bases each). The DNA end is more similar to TRBJ2-7, so the J call may be wrong. CDR1 and CDR2 (germline): LNHDA, SQIVND (reference sequence). This CDR3 is built from 15 residues. CDR3 loop: CASSIGWGADYEQYF. The CDR3 bases are TGTGCCAGTAGTATAGGTTGGGGGGCTGACTACGAGCAGTACTTC.

In regard to this clone: This sample includes further DNA sequences coding for the same CDR3. V and J are TRBV5-1 and TRBJ1-4; unclear D gene. Between the trimmed V and J ends, which lost 3 bases and 5 bases, there was a span of 5 bases. Germline V lookup: CDR1 SGHRS, CDR2 YFSETQ. The CDR3 length is 12 residues. In nucleotides, the CDR3 is TGCGCCAGCAGCTCCGGAAATGAAAAACTGTTTTTT. It translates to CASSSGNEKLFF.

The chain links TRBV5-4 to TRBJ1-6; D possibly corresponds to TRBD1 (6 bases). V was pared by 4 bases and J by 8 bases, with 16 bases between. From germline, CDR1 is SGHNT and CDR2 YYREEE (reference sequence). The CDR3 consists of 15 residues. The CDR3 region is CASSPRGGRDSPLHF. CDR3 in DNA: TGTGCCAGCAGCCCGCGAGGGGGTAGAGATTCACCCCTCCACTTT.

In this sample, this clone turned up once. The genes are TRBV10-2 and TRBJ2-7; D ambiguous. Germline V gene lookup returns CDR1 WSHSY and CDR2 SAAADI. The V and J ends lost 10 bases and 2 bases respectively, with 9 bases between them. The CDR3 consists of 11 residues. The CDR3 sequence: CATREAYEQYF. DNA of the CDR3: TGCGCCACCCGCGAGGCCTACGAGCAGTACTTC.

The rearrangement joins TRBV2 to TRBJ2-1; 10 bases match TRBD1. The CDR3 consists of 15 residues. The ends lost 5 bases at V and 7 bases at J; junction bases unmatched: 8. Germline lookup yields CDR1 SNHLY and CDR2 FYNNEI. Here the CDR3 DNA reads TGTGCCAGCAGTAATGGACAGGGGGGTGCGAATGAGCAGTTCTTC. It is translated as CASSNGQGGANEQFF.

The V call is TRBV19, the J call TRBJ1-2; D perhaps matches TRBD1 (6 bases). This CDR3 contains 13 residues. Germline V gene lookup returns CDR1 LNHDA and CDR2 SQIVND (reference sequence). V lost 5 bases to trimming and J lost 8 bases, with 15 bases between them. The CDR3 nucleotides are TGTGCCAGTAGTCCCTCTATCGGGGGCGGCTACACCTTC. The encoded protein is CASSPSIGGGYTF. Filled out from reference TRBV19 and TRBJ1-2, the complete variable domain reads DGGITQSPKYLFRKEGQNVTLSCEQNLNHDAMYWYRQDPGQGLRLIYYSQIVNDFQKGDIAEGYSVSREKKESFPLTVTSAQKNPTAFYLCASSPSIGGGYTFGSGTRLTVV.

The chain employs TRBV7-2 and TRBJ1-3; no definite D call. V was clipped by 8 bases and J by 2 bases, with 13 bases between them. Germline lookup yields CDR1 SGHTA and CDR2 FQGNSA. The CDR3 runs to 14 residues. Written as DNA, the CDR3 is TGTGCCAGCCGACGGGCGGACGCTGGAAACACCATATATTTT. Residues: CASRRADAGNTIYF.

The genes are TRBV7-6 and TRBJ2-1; 14 bases align to TRBD2. V lost 2 bases, J lost 7 bases, and 10 bases stayed unmatched. The CDR3 extends over 18 amino acids. CDR1 is SGHVS and CDR2 is FNYEAQ in the germline V gene. As DNA, the CDR3 is TGTGCCAGCAGCTTACTTGCGACTAGCGGGAGGGTCGGGAATGAGCAGTTCTTC. This encodes CASSLLATSGRVGNEQFF.

The chain is built from TRBV29-1 and TRBJ1-2; no firm D call. The CDR3 is 11 residues long. V dropped 3 bases and J dropped 8 bases, with 10 bases sitting between them. Germline assignment: CDR1 SQVTM and CDR2 ANQGSEA. This CDR3 is CSVDVWEGYTF. In DNA form, the CDR3 reads TGCAGCGTTGACGTGTGGGAGGGCTACACCTTC.

This clone was detected once. The chain carries TRBV21-1 and TRBJ2-3; the DNA was not used to check the table's D call, TRBD1. TRBV21-1 is shown as a pseudogene. The CDR3 is made up of 15 amino acids. The CDR3 DNA sequence: TGTGCCAGCAGCAAATGTGGACAGGAGAGATATACGCAGTATTTT. Encoded protein: CASSKCGQERYTQYF.

V is TRBV25-1 and J is TRBJ1-3, with D perhaps TRBD1 (6 bases). With 5 bases removed from V and 0 bases from J, the gap between germline ends came to 11 bases. Looked up from germline, CDR1 is MGHDK and CDR2 is SYGVNS. The CDR3 sequence is 15 residues long. Written as DNA, the CDR3 is TGTGCCAGCAGTCGTCAGGGGCACTCTGGAAACACCATATATTTT. Translated: CASSRQGHSGNTIYF.

The J gene is TRBJ1-1, the V gene TRBV5-1; 7 nucleotides agree with TRBD1. This CDR3 has 14 amino acids. Trimming took 4 bases from V and 0 from J; bases not matched to a gene: 3. Germline lookup yields CDR1 SGHRS and CDR2 YFSETQ. CDR3 DNA sequence: TGCGCCAGCAGCCAACAGGGGATGAACACTGAAGCTTTCTTT. Its protein is CASSQQGMNTEAFF.

V usage is TRBV25-1 and J usage is TRBJ1-2, with D unresolved. In germline, CDR1 is MGHDK, CDR2 SYGVNS. V lost 3 bases to trimming and J lost 4 bases, with 6 bases between them. CDR3 length: 12 amino acids. CDR3 loop: CASSDMVYGYTF. The CDR3 coding sequence is TGTGCCAGCAGTGATATGGTCTATGGCTACACCTTC.

The chain is built from TRBV2 and TRBJ1-5, with a possible D match to TRBD1 (6 bases). V lost 8 bases, J lost 3 bases, and 14 bases lay in between. This CDR3 has 14 amino acids. Germline V lookup: CDR1 SNHLY, CDR2 FYNNEI. CDR3 region: CASGGDPTNQPQHF. DNA for the CDR3: TGTGCCAGCGGGGGCGACCCGACCAATCAGCCCCAGCATTTT.

The chain uses TRBV7-6 and TRBJ2-5; TRBD2 might be the D (6 bases). Germline CDR1 reads SGHVS; CDR2 reads FNYEAQ. The CDR3 is 15 residues long. Trimming cost V 5 bases and J 2 bases, with 15 bases left between them. The CDR3 is CASSPRLGGQETQYF. For the CDR3, the DNA is TGTGCCAGCAGCCCCCGGCTAGGAGGGCAAGAGACCCAGTACTTC.

The chain employs TRBV12-5 and TRBJ1-1; TRBD1 matches 11 bases. CDR1 is LGHNT, CDR2 FRNRAP, per germline. J gave up 0 bases and V 7 bases, and 10 bases lay outside the gene matches. This CDR3 spans 17 amino acids. The CDR3 here is CASAPSGTGGLNTEAFF. The CDR3 bases are TGTGCTAGTGCCCCCTCTGGGACAGGGGGATTGAACACTGAAGCTTTCTTT.

This chain uses TRBV15 with TRBJ1-2; possibly TRBD1 for D (6 bases). Trimming took 0 bases from V and 0 from J, leaving 8 bases between them. The CDR3 spans 15 residues. Germline CDR1 reads LNHNV; CDR2 reads YYDKDF (reference sequence). CDR3 sequence (DNA): TGTGCCACCAGCAGAGAGAAGGGGGCTAACTATGGCTACACCTTC. Its protein product is CATSREKGANYGYTF.

This clone came up a few times. The chain carries TRBV6-6 and TRBJ1-1; 7 positions agree with TRBD1. V shed 6 bases, J shed 10 bases, and the junction held 11 bases outside the gene matches. The CDR3 spans 13 residues. Germline lookup yields CDR1 MNHNY and CDR2 SVGAGI (reference sequence). Written as DNA, the CDR3 is TGTGCCAGCAGCCCCGACAGGGAAGTCGTAGCTTTCTTT. This translates into CASSPDREVVAFF.

This chain uses TRBV10-3 with TRBJ2-3, with 10 nucleotides matching TRBD2. V lost 0 bases to trimming and J lost 4 bases; unmatched junction nucleotides: 4. The CDR3 loop spans 16 amino acids. Germline assignment: CDR1 ENHRY and CDR2 SYGVKD. CDR3 in amino acids: CAISESGAGGADTQYF. In nucleotides, the CDR3 is TGTGCCATCAGTGAGTCTGGAGCGGGAGGGGCAGATACGCAGTATTTT.

This clone was observed once. In nucleotides, the CDR3 is TGTGCCAGCAGTGAAAAAGGGACAGGGGGCGAGAAACTGTTTTTT. Translated, it gives CASSEKGTGGEKLFF. The chain links TRBV2 to TRBJ1-4; the match to TRBD1 covers 12 bases. Trimming at V came to 2 bases and at J to 11 bases, leaving 6 bases not matched to a gene. Germline assignment: CDR1 SNHLY and CDR2 FYNNEI. This CDR3 spans 15 amino acids.